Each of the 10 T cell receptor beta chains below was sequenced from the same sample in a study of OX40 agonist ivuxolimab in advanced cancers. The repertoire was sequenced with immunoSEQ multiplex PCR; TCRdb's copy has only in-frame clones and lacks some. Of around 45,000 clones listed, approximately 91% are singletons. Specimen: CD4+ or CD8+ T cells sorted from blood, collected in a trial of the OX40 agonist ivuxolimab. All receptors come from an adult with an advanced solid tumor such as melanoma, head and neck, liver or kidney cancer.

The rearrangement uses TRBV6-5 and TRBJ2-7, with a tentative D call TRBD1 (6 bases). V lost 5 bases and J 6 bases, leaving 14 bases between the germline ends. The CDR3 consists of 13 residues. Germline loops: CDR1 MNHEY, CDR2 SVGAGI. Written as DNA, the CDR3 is TGTGCCAGCAGTGATACAGGGCTGGGCGAGCAGTACTTC. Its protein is CASSDTGLGEQYF.

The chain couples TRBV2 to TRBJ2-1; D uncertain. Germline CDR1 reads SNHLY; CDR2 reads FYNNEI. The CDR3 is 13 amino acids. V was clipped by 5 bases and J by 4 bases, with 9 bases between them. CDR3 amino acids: CASSSASYNEQFF. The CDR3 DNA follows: TGTGCCAGCAGTAGCGCCTCGTACAATGAGCAGTTCTTC.

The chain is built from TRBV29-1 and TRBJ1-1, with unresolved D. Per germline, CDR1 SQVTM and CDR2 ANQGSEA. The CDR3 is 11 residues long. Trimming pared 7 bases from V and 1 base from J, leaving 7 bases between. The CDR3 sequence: CSGGGNTEAFF. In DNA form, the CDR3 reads TGCAGCGGAGGCGGGAACACTGAAGCTTTCTTT.

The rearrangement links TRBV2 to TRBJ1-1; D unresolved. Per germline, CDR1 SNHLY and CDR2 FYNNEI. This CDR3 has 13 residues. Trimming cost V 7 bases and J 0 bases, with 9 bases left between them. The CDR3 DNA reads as TGTGCCAGCATGGAACAGATGAACACTGAAGCTTTCTTT. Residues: CASMEQMNTEAFF.

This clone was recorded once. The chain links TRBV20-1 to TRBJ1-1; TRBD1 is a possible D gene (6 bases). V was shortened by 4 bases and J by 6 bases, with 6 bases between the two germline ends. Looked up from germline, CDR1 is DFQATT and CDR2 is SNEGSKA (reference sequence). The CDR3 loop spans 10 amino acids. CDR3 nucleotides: TGCAGTGCTAAGGGGGCTGAAGCTTTCTTT. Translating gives CSAKGAEAFF.

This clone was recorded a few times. CDR3 region: CAILKGGRYNEQFF. CDR3 in DNA: TGTGCCATCCTGAAGGGGGGTAGATACAATGAGCAGTTCTTC. V and J are TRBV2 and TRBJ2-1, with D perhaps matching TRBD1 or TRBD2 (6 bases each). CDR3 length: 14 amino acids. Between the trimmed V and J ends, which lost 10 bases and 4 bases, there was a span of 17 bases. Germline V gene lookup returns CDR1 SNHLY and CDR2 FYNNEI.

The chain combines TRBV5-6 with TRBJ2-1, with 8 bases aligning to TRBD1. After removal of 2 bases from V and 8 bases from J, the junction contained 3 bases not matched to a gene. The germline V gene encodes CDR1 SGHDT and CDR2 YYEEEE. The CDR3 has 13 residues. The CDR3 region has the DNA TGTGCCAGCAGCTTCGAGACAGGGGATGAGCAGTTCTTC. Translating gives CASSFETGDEQFF. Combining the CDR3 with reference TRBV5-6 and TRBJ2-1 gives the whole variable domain DAGVTQSPTHLIKTRGQQVTLRCSPKSGHDTVSWYQQALGQGPQFIFQYYEEEERQRGNFPDRFSGHQFPNYSSELNVNALLLGDSALYLCASSFETGDEQFFGPGTRLTVL.

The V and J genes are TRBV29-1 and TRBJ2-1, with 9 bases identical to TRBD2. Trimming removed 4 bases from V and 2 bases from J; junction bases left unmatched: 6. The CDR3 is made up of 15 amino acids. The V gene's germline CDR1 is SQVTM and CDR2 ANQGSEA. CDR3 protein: CSVVTSGLPYNEQFF. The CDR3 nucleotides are TGCAGCGTTGTCACTAGCGGGTTGCCCTACAATGAGCAGTTCTTC.

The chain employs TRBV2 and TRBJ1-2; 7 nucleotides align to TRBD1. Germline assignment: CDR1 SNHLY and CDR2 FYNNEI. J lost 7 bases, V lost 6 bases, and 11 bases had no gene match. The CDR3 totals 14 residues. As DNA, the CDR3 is TGTGCCAGCAGACGTGACAGGGCTCTTGGTGGCTACACCTTC. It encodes CASRRDRALGGYTF.

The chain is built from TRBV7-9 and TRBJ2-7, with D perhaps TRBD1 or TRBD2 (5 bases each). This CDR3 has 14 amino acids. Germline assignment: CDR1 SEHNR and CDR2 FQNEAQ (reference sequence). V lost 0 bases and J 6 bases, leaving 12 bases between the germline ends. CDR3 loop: CASSLAGEWREQYF. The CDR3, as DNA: TGTGCCAGCAGCTTAGCGGGGGAGTGGCGCGAGCAGTACTTC.